The 25 T cell receptor beta chains listed next were all sequenced from one sample in a study of control samples from healthy donors and cancer patients. Clones were sequenced by immunoSEQ multiplex PCR, and TCRdb holds only the in-frame ones, with some missing. Of 150,000 to 200,000 clones listed, about 95% are singletons. The sample taken for sequencing was PBMCs. These receptors were taken from a man aged 60 to 69 with colorectal cancer.

The chain has TRBV19 and TRBJ2-1; TRBD1 might be the D (6 bases). The V gene's germline CDR1 is LNHDA and CDR2 SQIVND (reference sequence). The V end was cut by 5 bases, the J end by 6 bases, with 14 bases between. The CDR3 runs 14 residues. The CDR3 here is CASSGAGAVNEQFF. The CDR3 DNA sequence: TGTGCCAGTAGTGGGGCAGGGGCGGTCAATGAGCAGTTCTTC.

V and J are TRBV30 and TRBJ1-5, with D perhaps matching TRBD1 (6 bases). The CDR3 loop spans 13 amino acids. The ends were cut back, 2 bases at V and 5 bases at J, with 10 bases in the middle. Germline-derived CDR1 and CDR2 are GTSNPN and SVGIG (reference sequence). The DNA for the CDR3 is TGTGCCTGGAGTCCAGGGGATTATCAGCCCCAGCATTTT. This codes for CAWSPGDYQPQHF.

J is TRBJ2-5 and V is TRBV15; TRBD1 aligns across 7 bases. The CDR3 covers 15 residues. CDR1 and CDR2 from the germline V gene are LNHNV and YYDKDF (reference sequence). Trimming removed 0 bases from V and 2 bases from J; junction bases left unmatched: 3. The CDR3 sequence is CATSRDPGQQETQYF. DNA of the CDR3: TGTGCCACCAGCAGAGACCCGGGACAGCAAGAGACCCAGTACTTC.

The chain uses TRBV7-2 and TRBJ1-5; a weak D match, TRBD1 (5 bases). There are 16 residues in the CDR3. Germline-derived CDR1 and CDR2 are SGHTA and FQGNSA. Trimming removed 5 bases at V and 0 bases at J, with 14 bases between. CDR3 loop: CASSHGERGSNQPQHF. Written as DNA, the CDR3 is TGTGCCAGCAGCCACGGCGAGAGGGGTAGCAATCAGCCCCAGCATTTT.

The chain recombines TRBV28 with TRBJ1-2; D may be TRBD1 (6 bases). Germline loops: CDR1 MDHEN, CDR2 SYDVKM. V gave up 5 bases and J gave up 4 bases, with 20 bases separating them. This CDR3 is 16 amino acids long. CDR3 amino acids: CASSPPGGRKSYGYTF. Here the CDR3 DNA reads TGTGCCAGCAGTCCGCCCGGGGGGCGTAAGTCCTATGGCTACACCTTC.

The chain carries TRBV27 and TRBJ1-1, with 12 bases aligning to TRBD1. This CDR3 has 14 amino acids. Germline V gives CDR1 MNHEY, CDR2 SMNVEV (reference sequence). The V and J ends lost 6 bases and 8 bases, in that order; junction bases with no gene match: 7. CDR3 sequence (DNA): TGTGCCAGCAGGGGGACAGGGGGCGTGGGGGAAGCTTTCTTT. This encodes CASRGTGGVGEAFF.

The V call is TRBV10-1, the J call TRBJ2-3, with D unresolved. V lost 2 bases, J lost 2 bases, and 14 bases lay in between. CDR3 size: 16 residues. CDR1 and CDR2 (germline): WNHNN, SYGVQD (reference sequence). CDR3 DNA: TGCGCCAGCAGTGAGGACCGAGGACCCCACACAGATACGCAGTATTTT. Its translation is CASSEDRGPHTDTQYF.

The rearrangement uses TRBV3-1 (or the pseudogene TRBV3-2) and TRBJ1-3, with TRBD1 matching over 9 bases. Losses at the gene ends were 4 bases for V and 4 bases for J; bases not matched to a gene: 5. Germline V gene data show CDR1 as LGHDT and CDR2 as YNNKEL (reference sequence). This CDR3 has 15 residues. CDR3 DNA: TGTGCCAGCAGCCCAAGGGACAGGGAAGGAAACACCATATATTTT. Its protein is CASSPRDREGNTIYF.

CDR3 in amino acids: CASITAMNTEAFF. As DNA, the CDR3 is TGTGCCAGCATTACGGCCATGAACACTGAAGCTTTCTTT. V is TRBV6-6 and J is TRBJ1-1; D is unresolved. The V gene's germline CDR1 is MNHNY and CDR2 SVGAGI (reference sequence). The V gene lost 7 bases and the J gene lost 0 bases, with 9 bases spanning the gap. CDR3 length: 13 residues.

This chain uses TRBV19 with TRBJ1-4; 7 bases agree with TRBD1. Germline CDR1 LNHDA, CDR2 SQIVND (reference sequence). V was clipped by 8 bases and J by 7 bases; unmatched bases: 7. This CDR3 is built from 13 residues. DNA of the CDR3: TGTGCCAGTGGCCCGACAGGGACTGAAAAACTGTTTTTT. Translated: CASGPTGTEKLFF.

The rearrangement uses TRBV9 and TRBJ1-3; tentatively, D is TRBD1 (5 bases). Trimming removed 2 bases at V and 0 bases at J, with 12 bases between. CDR1 and CDR2 (germline): SGDLS, YYNGEE. This CDR3 is built from 16 residues. This chain's CDR3 is CASSVGQAGSGNTIYF. The CDR3 DNA reads as TGTGCCAGCAGCGTGGGGCAGGCTGGCTCTGGAAACACCATATATTTT.

The chain carries TRBV19 and TRBJ2-5, with 7 bases identical to TRBD2. Germline V gene sequence: CDR1 LNHDA, CDR2 SQIVND (reference sequence). J gave up 5 bases and V 1 base, and 7 bases lay outside the gene matches. This CDR3 has 15 amino acids. The DNA for the CDR3 is TGTGCCAGTAGTATAGGGGGAGCGGGGAGGGAGACCCAGTACTTC. Protein: CASSIGGAGRETQYF.

V and J are TRBV6-5 and TRBJ2-2, with 7 positions matching TRBD1. CDR3 length: 16 amino acids. V was pared by 0 bases and J by 1 base, with 2 bases of the junction left unmatched. Looked up from germline, CDR1 is MNHEY and CDR2 is SVGAGI. CDR3 sequence (DNA): TGTGCCAGCAGTTACTCGAACAGGGGGAACACCGGGGAGCTGTTTTTT. This sequence encodes CASSYSNRGNTGELFF.

The rearrangement links TRBV24-1 to TRBJ2-7; D possibly corresponds to TRBD1 (6 bases). The CDR3 is made up of 14 amino acids. Germline V gene lookup returns CDR1 KGHDR and CDR2 SFDVKD. V lost 5 bases, J lost 3 bases, and 13 bases lay in between. The CDR3 sequence is CATSGDIGYYEQYF. Written as DNA, the CDR3 is TGTGCCACCAGTGGGGACATCGGTTACTACGAGCAGTACTTC.

Details on this clone: At one boundary the junction diverges from the germline segment, which might be a read error. The V call is TRBV3-1 (or the pseudogene TRBV3-2), the J call TRBJ2-1; D ambiguous. CDR3 length: 13 amino acids. CDR1 is LGHDT, CDR2 YNNKEL, per germline (reference sequence). The CDR3 nucleotides are TGTGCCAGCAGCCAAGTGAGGAACGGGCCTCTGATCTTC. Encoded protein: CASSQVRNGPLIF.

V gene TRBV6-2 or TRBV6-3 combines with J gene TRBJ2-5; 16 bases are a match to TRBD2. Germline V gives CDR1 MNHEY, CDR2 SVGEGT. The junction had 6 bases not matched to a gene; V was cut back by 5 bases and J by 9 bases. There are 15 residues in the CDR3. The CDR3: CASSAGLAGGPSQYF. The DNA for the CDR3 is TGTGCCAGCAGTGCGGGACTAGCGGGGGGGCCGTCCCAGTACTTC.

V is TRBV21-1 and J is TRBJ1-2. TRBV21-1 counts as a pseudogene. The CDR3 contains 14 residues. CDR3 region: CASSKRRVNYGYTF. The CDR3 bases are TGTGCCAGCAGCAAAAGGAGGGTTAACTATGGCTACACCTTC.

This clone turned up a few times. The genes are TRBV6-5 and TRBJ1-1, with 7 bases that match TRBD1. In germline, CDR1 is MNHEY, CDR2 SVGAGI. The CDR3 sequence is 13 residues long. The trim removed 6 bases at V and 7 bases at J, leaving 8 bases unmatched. The CDR3 reads CASRSPGQLEAFF. CDR3 coding DNA: TGTGCCAGCAGATCTCCGGGACAGCTTGAAGCTTTCTTT.

The V call is TRBV6-5, the J call TRBJ2-7, with TRBD1 as a possible D gene (6 bases). Germline lookup yields CDR1 MNHEY and CDR2 SVGAGI. This CDR3 region has 14 residues. V was shortened by 7 bases and J by 2 bases, with 15 bases between the two germline ends. Here the CDR3 reads CASNPGQRPYEQYF. The DNA for the CDR3 is TGTGCCAGCAATCCCGGACAGCGACCCTACGAGCAGTACTTC.

V gene TRBV18 combines with J gene TRBJ1-5; D unclear. Per germline, CDR1 KGHSH and CDR2 LQKENI. V lost 1 base to trimming and J lost 2 bases, with 15 bases between them. CDR3 length: 17 residues. In nucleotides, the CDR3 is TGTGCCAGCTCACCACAGAGGAGAACCCAGGGCAATCAGCCCCAGCATTTT. Protein sequence: CASSPQRRTQGNQPQHF.

The chain links TRBV2 to TRBJ1-2, with 8 positions matching TRBD1. This CDR3 spans 14 amino acids. CDR1 SNHLY and CDR2 FYNNEI come from the germline V gene. J gave up 5 bases and V 7 bases, and 9 bases lay outside the gene matches. CDR3 nucleotide sequence: TGTGCCAGCAACCGACAGGGGCTGGGGTATGGCTACACCTTC. It codes for CASNRQGLGYGYTF.

The chain is built from TRBV18 and TRBJ2-3, with TRBD2 as a possible D gene (5 bases). The CDR3 has 17 amino acids. Germline V gene data show CDR1 as KGHSH and CDR2 as LQKENI. V lost 0 bases to trimming and J lost 1 base, with 14 bases between them. The CDR3 here is CASSPPNGMEGTDTQYF. The DNA of the CDR3 is TGTGCCAGCTCACCACCGAACGGGATGGAGGGCACAGATACGCAGTATTTT.

V and J are TRBV4-1 and TRBJ2-2; 11 bases are shared with TRBD1. CDR1 MGHRA and CDR2 YSYEKL come from the germline V gene. V shed 2 bases, J shed 5 bases, and the junction held 10 bases outside the gene matches. The CDR3 has 18 amino acids. The CDR3 sequence: CASSQRPGTGGGTGELFF. CDR3 nucleotide sequence: TGCGCCAGCAGCCAACGTCCCGGGACAGGGGGAGGGACCGGGGAGCTGTTTTTT.

This clone was counted between two and nine times. The V and J genes are TRBV28 and TRBJ1-2; D unclear. This CDR3 spans 11 amino acids. V was shortened by 4 bases and J by 4 bases, with 4 bases between the two germline ends. Germline V lookup: CDR1 MDHEN, CDR2 SYDVKM. The CDR3 protein is CASSSAYGYTF. CDR3 nucleotide sequence: TGTGCCAGCAGTTCCGCCTATGGCTACACCTTC.

The chain links TRBV19 to TRBJ2-1, with 10 positions matching TRBD1. V gave up 1 base and J gave up 7 bases; unmatched junction bases: 4. The CDR3 runs 15 residues. Germline assignment: CDR1 LNHDA and CDR2 SQIVND (reference sequence). The CDR3 reads CASSIGQGAQNEQFF. CDR3 bases: TGTGCCAGTAGTATAGGACAGGGGGCGCAGAATGAGCAGTTCTTC.